This entry lists 29 T cell receptor beta chains sequenced from one sample in a study of graft-versus-host responses after intestinal transplantation. TCRdb's table, derived via immunoSEQ multiplex PCR, lists solely in-frame clones and lacks some. Among over 100,000 clones listed, around nine tenths were seen once. The antigens of these receptors remain unknown. The sequencing used unstimulated CD4+ T cells sorted from spleen or lymph node cells, collected before transplant. The receptors come from a human donor who was the organ donor for an intestinal transplant.

This clone was seen only once. The chain combines TRBV5-5 with TRBJ1-2, with D perhaps matching TRBD1 (5 bases). Between the trimmed V and J ends, which lost 0 bases and 6 bases, there was a span of 12 bases. The CDR3 totals 14 residues. Germline CDR1 SGHKS, CDR2 YYEKEE (reference sequence). CDR3 sequence: CASSLGWGSDGYTF. The CDR3 DNA follows: TGTGCCAGCAGCTTGGGCTGGGGGTCGGATGGCTACACCTTC.

This rearrangement joins TRBV30 to TRBJ1-1; TRBD1 matches at 8 bases. Unmatched junction bases numbered 8, after V lost 5 bases and J lost 3 bases. Germline values: CDR1 GTSNPN, CDR2 SVGIG (reference sequence). This CDR3 comprises 14 residues. This CDR3 is CAWAFRGRDTEAFF. The CDR3 DNA sequence: TGTGCCTGGGCCTTCAGGGGGCGGGACACTGAAGCTTTCTTT.

J is TRBJ2-1 and V is TRBV28; no clear D gene. V gave up 5 bases and J gave up 1 base, with 12 bases separating them. This CDR3 has 15 residues. Per germline, CDR1 MDHEN and CDR2 SYDVKM. The CDR3 loop reads CASSPLWVSYNEQFF. The CDR3 DNA reads as TGTGCCAGCAGTCCGCTTTGGGTATCCTACAATGAGCAGTTCTTC.

The chain is built from TRBV19 and TRBJ1-2, with 11 positions matching TRBD1. The trim removed 8 bases at V and 5 bases at J, leaving 16 bases unmatched. Germline V gives CDR1 LNHDA, CDR2 SQIVND (reference sequence). The CDR3 is 17 residues long. CDR3 sequence reads: CASSASGQGALRYGYTF. For the CDR3, the DNA is TGTGCCAGTTCTGCTTCCGGACAGGGGGCGCTTAGGTATGGCTACACCTTC.

The V gene is TRBV14, the J gene TRBJ2-3; D gene ambiguous. CDR3 length: 11 amino acids. CDR1 is SGHDN and CDR2 is FVKESK in the germline V gene. Trimming stripped 6 bases from V and 8 bases from J, with 9 bases between. In DNA form, the CDR3 reads TGTGCCAGCAGTTACAGCGCTACGCAGTATTTT. Protein: CASSYSATQYF.

The chain combines TRBV6-1 with TRBJ2-7; TRBD2 matches 7 bases. With V trimmed by 5 bases and J by 9 bases, 10 bases remained unmatched. CDR3 length: 13 amino acids. The germline CDR1 and CDR2 sequences are MNHNS and SASEGT. The CDR3 sequence: CASSWEGLNGQYF. CDR3 in DNA: TGTGCCAGCAGTTGGGAGGGCCTGAATGGGCAGTACTTC.

The chain combines TRBV6-5 with TRBJ2-7; D is unclear. This CDR3 comprises 13 residues. The germline V gene encodes CDR1 MNHEY and CDR2 SVGAGI. Trimming pared 6 bases from V and 2 bases from J, leaving 11 bases between. The CDR3 here is CASSPTPPYEQYF. DNA for the CDR3: TGTGCCAGCAGCCCCACCCCCCCCTACGAGCAGTACTTC.

The V call is TRBV25-1, the J call TRBJ2-1, with 12 bases that match TRBD2. V dropped 8 bases and J dropped 2; count of bases not matched to a gene: 10. The CDR3 spans 17 residues. Germline lookup yields CDR1 MGHDK and CDR2 SYGVNS. The CDR3 loop reads CASGPTSGRMTYNEQFF. The CDR3 DNA reads TGTGCCAGCGGTCCTACTAGCGGGAGGATGACCTACAATGAGCAGTTCTTC.

V gene TRBV7-9 combines with J gene TRBJ2-7; 7 bases map to TRBD1. The CDR3 has 17 residues. The trim removed 1 base at V and 2 bases at J, leaving 11 bases unmatched. Germline-derived CDR1 and CDR2 are SEHNR and FQNEAQ (reference sequence). CDR3 nucleotides: TGTGCCAGCAGCTTAGTAGTCACGACAGGGTATACCTACGAGCAGTACTTC. Its protein is CASSLVVTTGYTYEQYF.

This clone was counted a single time. This sequence joins TRBV2 and TRBJ2-3, with 10 bases fitting TRBD1. Germline V gene sequence: CDR1 SNHLY, CDR2 FYNNEI. The CDR3 length is 15 residues. V lost 7 bases and J lost 5; bases outside the gene matches: 9. DNA for the CDR3: TGTGCCAGCAAGAGAGAGACAGGGGGCTTAGATACGCAGTATTTT. Translated, it gives CASKRETGGLDTQYF.

This chain joins TRBV6-4 and TRBJ2-7; 8 bases fit TRBD1. The length of the CDR3 is 18 residues. CDR1 and CDR2 (germline): MRHNA, SNTAGT. V lost 3 bases and J lost 2; bases outside the gene matches: 15. The CDR3 spells CASSEVRGPPPFAYEQYF. The CDR3 bases are TGTGCCAGCAGTGAGGTCAGGGGGCCTCCTCCGTTCGCCTACGAGCAGTACTTC.

The rearrangement joins TRBV6-6 to TRBJ2-7; the D gene is possibly TRBD1 (6 bases). CDR1 is MNHNY and CDR2 is SVGAGI in the germline V gene (reference sequence). The CDR3 is 15 amino acids. The germline V and J ends were trimmed by 4 bases and 1 base, with 14 bases remaining between them. CDR3 DNA: TGTGCCAGCAGTTCCCTCACGACAGGTTCCTACGAGCAGTACTTC. This codes for CASSSLTTGSYEQYF.

The CDR3 protein is CASSLAVTYEQYF. DNA of the CDR3: TGTGCCAGCAGCTTAGCCGTAACCTACGAGCAGTACTTC. The chain is built from TRBV7-9 and TRBJ2-7; no definite D call. The CDR3 spans 13 residues. The V gene lost 0 bases and the J gene lost 2 bases, with 5 bases spanning the gap. The germline CDR1 and CDR2 sequences are SEHNR and FQNEAQ (reference sequence).

The chain uses TRBV19 and TRBJ1-5, with D hard to call. Germline V gene lookup returns CDR1 LNHDA and CDR2 SQIVND (reference sequence). This CDR3 region has 15 residues. V lost 4 bases and J lost 0, with 10 bases in between. For the CDR3, the DNA is TGTGCCAGTAGTACGCGGACGGATAGCAATCAGCCCCAGCATTTT. This sequence encodes CASSTRTDSNQPQHF.

The V gene is TRBV6-6, the J gene TRBJ2-7; TRBD1 aligns across 10 bases. Per the germline V gene, CDR1 is MNHNY and CDR2 is SVGAGI (reference sequence). The CDR3 has 14 amino acids. V was clipped by 6 bases and J by 3 bases; unmatched bases: 5. This CDR3 is CASRRDRGLYEQYF. DNA of the CDR3: TGTGCCAGCAGGCGGGACAGGGGACTCTACGAGCAGTACTTC.

The chain has TRBV7-9 and TRBJ1-5, with a possible D match to TRBD1 (5 bases). V lost 5 bases to trimming and J lost 7 bases, with 15 bases between them. The CDR3 has 14 residues. CDR1 SEHNR and CDR2 FQNEAQ come from the germline V gene (reference sequence). CDR3 DNA sequence: TGTGCCAGCAGCCCCTCTGGTGGGGACCAGCCCCAGCATTTT. Translated: CASSPSGGDQPQHF. The full variable domain, with the rest looked up from reference TRBV7-9 and TRBJ1-5, is DTGVSQNPRHKITKRGQNVTFRCDPISEHNRLYWYRQTLGQGPEFLTYFQNEAQLEKSRLLSDRFSAERPKGSFSTLEIQRTEQGDSAMYLCASSPSGGDQPQHFGDGTRLSIL.

The rearrangement joins TRBV19 to TRBJ1-5; 9 bases line up with TRBD1. Germline loops: CDR1 LNHDA, CDR2 SQIVND (reference sequence). The V and J ends lost 4 bases and 1 base, in that order; junction bases with no gene match: 5. CDR3 length: 16 residues. As DNA, the CDR3 is TGTGCCAGTAGTACCCCGGGACAGGGAAGCAATCAGCCCCAGCATTTT. Translating it yields CASSTPGQGSNQPQHF.

This clone was recorded a few times. V and J are TRBV9 and TRBJ2-3, with a possible D match to TRBD2 (5 bases). From germline, CDR1 is SGDLS and CDR2 YYNGEE. CDR3 length: 14 amino acids. Between the trimmed V and J ends, which lost 0 bases and 0 bases, there was a span of 5 bases. CDR3 DNA sequence: TGTGCCAGCAGCGTAGGGACTAGCACAGATACGCAGTATTTT. Amino acids: CASSVGTSTDTQYF. Full variable domain (outside the CDR3, taken from reference TRBV9 and TRBJ2-3): DSGVTQTPKHLITATGQRVTLRCSPRSGDLSVYWYQQSLDQGLQFLIQYYNGEERAKGNILERFSAQQFPDLHSELNLSSLELGDSALYFCASSVGTSTDTQYFGPGTRLTVL.

The chain combines TRBV20-1 with TRBJ2-1; the match to TRBD2 covers 11 bases. The CDR3 runs 11 residues. Germline V gives CDR1 DFQATT, CDR2 SNEGSKA (reference sequence). CDR3 amino acids: CGTSGYNEQFF. DNA of the CDR3: TGCGGGACTAGCGGCTACAATGAGCAGTTCTTC.

The chain uses TRBV9 and TRBJ2-2; the D is unclear. Germline assignment: CDR1 SGDLS and CDR2 YYNGEE. Trimming pared 0 bases from V and 3 bases from J, leaving 12 bases between. The CDR3 is 16 residues long. Written as DNA, the CDR3 is TGTGCCAGCAGCGTAGGGCTAGAAATGGACACCGGGGAGCTGTTTTTT. Amino acids: CASSVGLEMDTGELFF. The entire variable domain, with the rest obtained from reference TRBV9 and TRBJ2-2, is as follows: DSGVTQTPKHLITATGQRVTLRCSPRSGDLSVYWYQQSLDQGLQFLIQYYNGEERAKGNILERFSAQQFPDLHSELNLSSLELGDSALYFCASSVGLEMDTGELFFGEGSRLTVL.

The chain is built from TRBV10-2 and TRBJ2-5; D is uncertain. CDR1 is WSHSY and CDR2 is SAAADI in the germline V gene. The CDR3 covers 14 residues. Trimming shortened V by 6 bases and J by 0 bases, and 11 bases separated the two germline ends. CDR3: CASRPNKYQETQYF. CDR3 sequence (DNA): TGCGCCAGCAGACCTAACAAGTACCAAGAGACCCAGTACTTC.

V is TRBV5-1 and J is TRBJ1-2, with D unclear. Deletions cut 1 base from V and 7 bases from J, with 14 bases between. The CDR3 covers 14 residues. Germline values: CDR1 SGHRS, CDR2 YFSETQ. CDR3 sequence reads: CASSLYEGRSGYTF. CDR3 bases: TGCGCCAGCAGCTTGTATGAGGGCCGGAGTGGCTACACCTTC.

V is TRBV7-8 and J is TRBJ2-3, with D unresolved. This CDR3 comprises 14 residues. V lost 1 base and J lost 4, with 9 bases in between. Germline CDR1 is SGHVS and CDR2 is FQNEAQ. The DNA for the CDR3 is TGTGCCAGCAGCTTAGGACGGTTTCCAGATACGCAGTATTTT. Amino acid sequence: CASSLGRFPDTQYF. The variable domain in full, completed from reference TRBV7-8 and TRBJ2-3, reads GAGVSQSPRYKVAKRGQDVALRCDPISGHVSLFWYQQALGQGPEFLTYFQNEAQLDKSGLPSDRFFAERPEGSVSTLKIQRTQQEDSAVYLCASSLGRFPDTQYFGPGTRLTVL.

The chain has TRBV10-3 and TRBJ1-2; TRBD1 matches at 7 bases. After removal of 5 bases from V and 0 bases from J, the junction contained 6 bases not matched to a gene. The CDR3 totals 15 residues. Germline-derived CDR1 and CDR2 are ENHRY and SYGVKD. The DNA of the CDR3 is TGTGCCATCAGTCCTAGCGACAGGGCTAACTATGGCTACACCTTC. Translated, it gives CAISPSDRANYGYTF.

The chain carries TRBV28 and TRBJ1-2; 10 bases are shared with TRBD1. The CDR3 spans 13 residues. J gave up 7 bases and V 7 bases, and 6 bases lay outside the gene matches. Germline V gives CDR1 MDHEN, CDR2 SYDVKM. CDR3 sequence reads: CASTAGQGGGYTF. DNA for the CDR3: TGTGCCAGCACCGCCGGACAGGGGGGTGGCTACACCTTC.

The J gene is TRBJ2-1, the V gene TRBV5-1; the D call may be TRBD1 or TRBD2 (6 bases each). This CDR3 comprises 14 residues. The V end lost 0 bases, the J end lost 7 bases, and 11 bases lay between the germline ends. Germline CDR1 SGHRS, CDR2 YFSETQ. CDR3 residues: CASSLERGGNEQFF. CDR3 nucleotide sequence: TGCGCCAGCAGCTTGGAACGAGGGGGGAATGAGCAGTTCTTC.

For the CDR3, the DNA is TGTGCCAGCAAGATTGGGACAGGGGGCTACACCGGGGAGCTGTTTTTT. Translation: CASKIGTGGYTGELFF. The genes are TRBV7-9 and TRBJ2-2; TRBD1 matches 12 bases. The CDR3 is 16 residues long. Trimming took 7 bases from V and 3 from J; bases not matched to a gene: 6. Germline CDR1 SEHNR, CDR2 FQNEAQ (reference sequence).

The chain links TRBV6-1 to TRBJ1-5; D remains ambiguous. The CDR3 extends over 13 amino acids. CDR1 and CDR2 (germline): MNHNS, SASEGT. V lost 4 bases and J 7 bases, leaving 11 bases between the germline ends. This CDR3 is CASSGPGNQPQHF. CDR3 nucleotides: TGTGCCAGCAGTGGACCGGGTAACCAGCCCCAGCATTTT.

The CDR3 bases are TGTGCCAGCAGCTCCGGGCTATTCCAAGAGACCCAGTACTTC. It codes for CASSSGLFQETQYF. The chain carries TRBV11-2 and TRBJ2-5; D is ambiguous. The CDR3 has 14 residues. V was trimmed by 4 bases and J by 1 base, leaving 10 bases between them. The germline CDR1 and CDR2 sequences are SGHAT and FQNNGV.